Listed below are T cell receptor beta chains from one sample, sequenced in a study of T cell repertoires in cytomegalovirus infection. TCRdb called the reads again in MiXCR, with one record for every CDR3 protein. Here the sample spans about 570,000 distinct CDR3 sequences, around 40% being singletons. Which antigens these TCRs recognize remains unknown. Source: cultured PBMCs, taken from culture after CMV antigen stimulation. Every receptor here comes from a human donor in good health (CMV status not recorded). Some clones in this sample may be carry-over from other donors' samples. Each CDR3 is given with its conserved first and last residue. The order of the fields is D gene, V gene, clone size, J gene, CDR3 protein, CDR3 DNA. D genes are given only for firm matches. Rows give clone size only sometimes, using once, few, many, or a class for an expanded clone.

>.|TRBV6-5|few|TRBJ1-2
CASSSGTGDNYGYTF
TGTGCCAGCAGCTCGGGCACGGGGGATAACTATGGCTACACCTTC
>TRBD1|TRBV7-6|.|TRBJ1-4
CASRPKDREYEKLFF
TGTGCCAGCAGGCCAAAGGACAGGGAATATGAAAAACTGTTTTTT
>.|TRBV2|.|TRBJ2-2
CASKGDANTGELFF
TGTGCCAGCAAGGGGGACGCCAACACCGGGGAGCTGTTTTTT
>.|TRBV7-2|many|TRBJ2-3
CASSLYSDTQYF
TGTGCCAGCAGCCTCTACTCGGATACGCAGTATTTT
>TRBD2|TRBV11-2|few|TRBJ2-2
CASSSPGLAYTGELFF
TGTGCCAGCAGCTCGCCGGGACTAGCCTACACCGGGGAGCTGTTTTTT
>TRBD1|TRBV5-1|few|TRBJ2-2
CASSPGTVDAGELFF
TGCGCCAGCAGCCCCGGGACAGTGGACGCTGGGGAGCTGTTTTTT
>TRBD2|TRBV7-2|many|TRBJ2-3
CASSSAGGGTDTQYF
TGTGCCAGCAGCTCAGCGGGAGGCGGCACAGATACGCAGTATTTT
>TRBD1|TRBV7-8|few|TRBJ1-6
CASSITTGLDSPLHF
TGTGCCAGCAGCATCACGACAGGGTTAGATTCACCCCTCCACTTT
>.|TRBV7-2|few|TRBJ2-3
CASSLQQVRDTQYF
TGTGCCAGCAGCTTACAGCAGGTTCGAGATACGCAGTATTTT
>.|TRBV7-9|.|TRBJ2-5
CASSFFGMQETQYF
TGTGCCAGCAGCTTTTTCGGTATGCAAGAGACCCAGTACTTC
>.|TRBV6-5|few|TRBJ2-3
CASTHRHSPVDTQYF
TGTGCCAGCACTCACCGACACTCCCCGGTAGATACGCAGTATTTT
>.|TRBV28|few|TRBJ1-2
CASSLLYARGYTF
TGTGCCAGCAGTTTATTATACGCTCGGGGCTACACCTTC
>TRBD2|TRBV7-2|few|TRBJ2-7
CASSLAPLAGNEQYF
TGTGCCAGCAGCTTAGCACCACTAGCGGGGAACGAGCAGTACTTC
>.|TRBV27|.|TRBJ1-6
CASNLFVSYNSPLHF
TGTGCCAGCAATTTATTCGTGTCCTATAATTCACCCCTCCACTTT
>.|TRBV6-6|.|TRBJ2-3
CASKLALTDTQYF
TGTGCCAGCAAACTAGCCCTCACAGATACGCAGTATTTT
>.|TRBV20-1|.|TRBJ1-3
CSARDKTSGGNTIYF
TGCAGTGCTAGAGATAAAACCTCCGGCGGAAACACCATATATTTT
>.|TRBV11-2|.|TRBJ1-1
CASSLSPPNTEAFF
TGTGCCAGCAGCTTGTCTCCTCCGAACACTGAAGCTTTCTTT
>TRBD1|TRBV4-2|.|TRBJ1-4
CASSQSPGQGEKLFF
TGTGCCAGCAGCCAATCTCCGGGACAGGGTGAAAAACTGTTTTTT
>TRBD2|TRBV7-2|.|TRBJ2-1
CASSFLAGGLRNEQFF
TGTGCCAGCAGCTTCCTAGCGGGAGGCCTACGCAATGAGCAGTTCTTC
>.|TRBV6-1|.|TRBJ2-1
CASSEPGFFEYEQFF
TGTGCCAGCAGTGAACCGGGGTTCTTTGAGTATGAGCAGTTCTTC
>.|TRBV7-2|.|TRBJ1-2
CASSPARQYGYTF
TGTGCCAGCAGCCCCGCCAGGCAGTATGGCTACACCTTC
>TRBD2|TRBV7-2|many|TRBJ2-1
CASNSGGRAGEQFF
TGTGCCAGCAACTCCGGCGGGAGGGCCGGTGAGCAGTTCTTC
>.|TRBV28|few|TRBJ1-5
CASSPGTRNQPQHF
TGTGCCAGCTCACCAGGGACACGCAATCAGCCCCAGCATTTT
>.|TRBV7-2|.|TRBJ1-5
CASSLRRGDQPQHF
TGTGCCAGCAGCCTAAGGAGGGGGGATCAGCCCCAGCATTTT
>TRBD1|TRBV6-1|.|TRBJ1-1
CASSDGQARIGAFF
TGTGCCAGCAGTGATGGACAGGCCAGGATAGGGGCTTTCTTT
>.|TRBV9|once|TRBJ1-1
CASSVEVAGTEAFF
TGTGCCAGCAGCGTAGAAGTCGCGGGGACTGAAGCTTTCTTT
>TRBD2|TRBV7-6|many|TRBJ2-3
CASSPGTSSGTDTQYF
TGTGCCAGCAGCCCCGGGACTAGCAGTGGCACAGATACGCAGTATTTT
>.|TRBV7-2|.|TRBJ1-5
CASSLWVDQPQHF
TGTGCCAGCAGCTTATGGGTGGATCAGCCCCAGCATTTT
>.|TRBV20-1|.|TRBJ1-5
CSARDQAAGRSNQPQHF
TGCAGTGCTAGAGACCAAGCGGCGGGGAGGAGCAATCAGCCCCAGCATTTT
>.|TRBV5-5|few|TRBJ2-1
CASRAQGLRDNEQFF
TGTGCCAGCAGGGCTCAGGGCCTTCGCGACAATGAGCAGTTCTTC
>.|TRBV7-8|few|TRBJ1-2
CASSLGLPLGYTF
TGTGCCAGCAGCTTAGGACTGCCCCTAGGCTACACCTTC
>.|TRBV20-1|once|TRBJ1-2
CSARGGIYGYTF
TGCAGTGCTAGAGGGGGGATCTATGGCTACACCTTC
>TRBD1|TRBV6-2/TRBV6-3|few|TRBJ2-3
CASYGDRGTDTQYF
TGTGCCAGCTATGGGGACAGGGGGACAGATACGCAGTATTTT
>TRBD2|TRBV27|.|TRBJ2-7
CASSPFAGGTYEQYF
TGTGCCAGCAGTCCATTCGCGGGAGGCACCTACGAGCAGTACTTC
>TRBD2|TRBV12-3/TRBV12-4|.|TRBJ2-1
CASSPTRGDRSYNEQFF
TGTGCCAGCAGTCCAACGCGGGGGGACCGCTCCTACAATGAGCAGTTCTTC
>.|TRBV12-3/TRBV12-4|.|TRBJ2-3
CASSLLSADTQYF
TGTGCCAGCAGTTTATTGAGCGCAGATACGCAGTATTTT
>.|TRBV7-2|many|TRBJ2-1
CASSLPGGTYEQFF
TGTGCCAGCAGCCTTCCGGGTGGGACTTATGAGCAGTTCTTC